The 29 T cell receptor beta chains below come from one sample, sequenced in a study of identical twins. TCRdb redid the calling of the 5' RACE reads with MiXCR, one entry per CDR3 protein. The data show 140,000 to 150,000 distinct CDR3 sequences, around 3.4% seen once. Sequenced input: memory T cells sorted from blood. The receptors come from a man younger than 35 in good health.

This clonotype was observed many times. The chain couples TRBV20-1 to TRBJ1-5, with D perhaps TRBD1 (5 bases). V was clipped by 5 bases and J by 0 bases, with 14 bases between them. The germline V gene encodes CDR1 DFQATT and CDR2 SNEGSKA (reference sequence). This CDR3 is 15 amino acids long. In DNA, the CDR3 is TGCAGTGCTGGGATGGGGACCCTTAGCAATCAGCCCCAGCATTTT. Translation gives CSAGMGTLSNQPQHF.

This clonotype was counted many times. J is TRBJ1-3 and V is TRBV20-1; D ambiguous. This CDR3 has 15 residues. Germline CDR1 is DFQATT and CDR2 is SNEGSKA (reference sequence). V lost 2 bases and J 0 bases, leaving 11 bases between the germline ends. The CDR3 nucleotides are TGCAGTGCTAGACATCCGACAAGCTCTGGAAACACCATATATTTT. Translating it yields CSARHPTSSGNTIYF.

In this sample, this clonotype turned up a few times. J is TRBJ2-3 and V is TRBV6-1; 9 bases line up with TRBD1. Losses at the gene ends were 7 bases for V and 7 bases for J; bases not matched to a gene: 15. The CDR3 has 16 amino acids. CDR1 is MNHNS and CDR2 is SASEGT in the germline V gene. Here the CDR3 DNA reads TGTGCCAGCACCCGAGCCCGGGACAGGGCCAGGAATACGCAGTATTTT. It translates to CASTRARDRARNTQYF.

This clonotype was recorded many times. CDR3 loop: CATSDGADTQYF. The CDR3 nucleotides read TGTGCCACCAGTGACGGGGCAGATACGCAGTATTTT. The chain joins TRBV24-1 to TRBJ2-3, with a possible D match to TRBD2 (5 bases). CDR1 is KGHDR, CDR2 SFDVKD, per germline. CDR3 size: 12 residues. V gave up 4 bases and J gave up 4 bases, with 5 bases separating them.

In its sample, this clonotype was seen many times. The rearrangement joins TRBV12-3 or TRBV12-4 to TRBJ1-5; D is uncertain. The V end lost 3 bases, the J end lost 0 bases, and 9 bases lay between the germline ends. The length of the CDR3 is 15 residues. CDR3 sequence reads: CASSLRAGSNQPQHF. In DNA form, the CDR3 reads TGTGCCAGCAGTTTGAGGGCAGGTAGCAATCAGCCCCAGCATTTT.

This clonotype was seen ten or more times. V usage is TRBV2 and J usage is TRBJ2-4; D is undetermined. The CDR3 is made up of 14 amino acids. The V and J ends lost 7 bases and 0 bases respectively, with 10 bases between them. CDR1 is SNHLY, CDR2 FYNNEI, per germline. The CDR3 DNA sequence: TGTGCCAGCAAAGTCGGAATAGCCAAAAACATTCAGTACTTC. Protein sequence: CASKVGIAKNIQYF.

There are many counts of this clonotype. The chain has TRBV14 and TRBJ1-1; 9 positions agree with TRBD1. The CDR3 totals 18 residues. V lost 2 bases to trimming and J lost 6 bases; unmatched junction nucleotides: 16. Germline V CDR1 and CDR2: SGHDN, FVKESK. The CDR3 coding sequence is TGTGCCAGCAGCCAAAAGCGTTGGGGTGGGACAGGGTCTCCTGAAGCTTTCTTT. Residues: CASSQKRWGGTGSPEAFF.

The CDR3 bases are TGCGCCAGCAGCTTGACAGGTCAGAGGGGCAATGAGCAGTTCTTC. Encoded protein: CASSLTGQRGNEQFF. The chain combines TRBV5-1 with TRBJ2-1, with D perhaps given as TRBD1 or TRBD2 (5 bases each). In germline, CDR1 is SGHRS, CDR2 YFSETQ. V was trimmed by 1 base and J by 6 bases, leaving 14 bases between them. This CDR3 is 15 amino acids long.

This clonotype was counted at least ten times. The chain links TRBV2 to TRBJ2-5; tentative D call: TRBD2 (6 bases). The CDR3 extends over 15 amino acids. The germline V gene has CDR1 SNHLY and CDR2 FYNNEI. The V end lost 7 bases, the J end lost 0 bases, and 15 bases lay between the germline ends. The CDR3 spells CASNEGGAHQETQYF. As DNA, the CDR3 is TGTGCCAGCAATGAGGGAGGCGCCCACCAAGAGACCCAGTACTTC.

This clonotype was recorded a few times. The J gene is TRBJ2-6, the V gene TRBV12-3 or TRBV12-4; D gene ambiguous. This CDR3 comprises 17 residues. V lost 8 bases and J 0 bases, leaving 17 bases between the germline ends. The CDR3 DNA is TGTGCCAGCGCCCGGAGAACCCATAGCTCTGGGGCCAACGTCCTGACTTTC. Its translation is CASARRTHSSGANVLTF.

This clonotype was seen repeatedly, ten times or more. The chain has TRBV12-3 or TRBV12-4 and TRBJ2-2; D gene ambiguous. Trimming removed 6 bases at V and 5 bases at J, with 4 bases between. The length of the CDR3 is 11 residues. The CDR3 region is CASRATGELFF. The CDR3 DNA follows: TGTGCCAGCAGAGCTACCGGGGAGCTGTTTTTT.

The CDR3 DNA reads TGTGCCAGCAGTTTATCTAGTGTCGGGCCCCAGCATTTT. Amino acid sequence: CASSLSSVGPQHF. The chain employs TRBV27 and TRBJ1-5; D gene uncertain. Germline V gene sequence: CDR1 MNHEY, CDR2 SMNVEV (reference sequence). V was pared by 0 bases and J by 9 bases, with 9 bases between. The CDR3 sequence is 13 residues long.

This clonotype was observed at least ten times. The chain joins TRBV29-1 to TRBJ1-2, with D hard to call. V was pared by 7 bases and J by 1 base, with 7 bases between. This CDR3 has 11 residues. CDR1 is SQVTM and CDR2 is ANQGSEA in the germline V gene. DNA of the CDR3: TGCAGCGGAGGAGATAACTATGGCTACACCTTC. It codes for CSGGDNYGYTF.

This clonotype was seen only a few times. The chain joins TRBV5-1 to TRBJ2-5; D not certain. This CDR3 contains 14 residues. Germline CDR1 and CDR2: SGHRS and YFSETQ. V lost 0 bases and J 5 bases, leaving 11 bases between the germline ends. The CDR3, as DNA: TGCGCCAGCAGCTTGGGCCAGGCCATGGAGACCCAGTACTTC. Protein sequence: CASSLGQAMETQYF.

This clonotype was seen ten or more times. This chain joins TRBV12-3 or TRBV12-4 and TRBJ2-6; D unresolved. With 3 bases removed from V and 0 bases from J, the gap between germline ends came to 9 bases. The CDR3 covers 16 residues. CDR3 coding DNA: TGTGCCAGCAGTTTTATCAGTACCTCTGGGGCCAACGTCCTGACTTTC. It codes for CASSFISTSGANVLTF.

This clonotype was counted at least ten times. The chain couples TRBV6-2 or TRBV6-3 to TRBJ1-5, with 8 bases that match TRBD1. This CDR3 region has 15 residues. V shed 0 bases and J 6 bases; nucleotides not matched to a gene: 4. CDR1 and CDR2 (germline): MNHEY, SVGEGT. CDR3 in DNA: TGTGCCAGCAGTTACTCGAGGACAGGGACTCAGCCCCAGCATTTT. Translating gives CASSYSRTGTQPQHF.

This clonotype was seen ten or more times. The CDR3 protein is CASSLRATSGRTDTQYF. The CDR3 DNA sequence: TGTGCCAGCAGCCTCCGGGCCACTAGCGGGAGAACAGATACGCAGTATTTT. V and J are TRBV7-3 and TRBJ2-3; 11 bases are a match to TRBD2. The CDR3 consists of 17 residues. J was trimmed by 3 bases and V by 5 bases; bases with no gene match: 10. Germline V gene sequence: CDR1 SGHTA, CDR2 FQGTGA.

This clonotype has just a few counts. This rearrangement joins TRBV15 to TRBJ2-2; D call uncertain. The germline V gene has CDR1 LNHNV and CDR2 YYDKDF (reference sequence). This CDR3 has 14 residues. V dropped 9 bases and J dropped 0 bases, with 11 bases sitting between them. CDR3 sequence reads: CATQLGANTGELFF. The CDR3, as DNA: TGTGCCACTCAGTTGGGCGCGAACACCGGGGAGCTGTTTTTT.

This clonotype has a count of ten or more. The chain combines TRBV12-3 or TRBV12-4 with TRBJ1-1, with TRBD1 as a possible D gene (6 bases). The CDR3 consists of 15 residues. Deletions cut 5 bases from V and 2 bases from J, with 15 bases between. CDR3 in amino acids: CASSLVGRGNTEAFF. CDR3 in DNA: TGTGCCAGCAGTCTCGTTGGCAGGGGTAACACTGAAGCTTTCTTT.

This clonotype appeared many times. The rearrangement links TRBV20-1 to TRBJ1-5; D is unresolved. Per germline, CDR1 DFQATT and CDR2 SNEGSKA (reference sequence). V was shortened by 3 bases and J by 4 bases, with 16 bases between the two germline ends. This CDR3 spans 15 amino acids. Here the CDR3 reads CSASMLWAGNQPQHF. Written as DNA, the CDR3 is TGCAGTGCTAGTATGTTGTGGGCCGGGAATCAGCCCCAGCATTTT.

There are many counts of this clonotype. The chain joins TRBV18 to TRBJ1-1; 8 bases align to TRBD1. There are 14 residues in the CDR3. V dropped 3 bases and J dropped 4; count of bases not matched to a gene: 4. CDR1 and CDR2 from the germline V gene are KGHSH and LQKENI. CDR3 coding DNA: TGTGCCAGCTCACCCCAAACAGGGGGCACTGAAGCTTTCTTT. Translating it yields CASSPQTGGTEAFF.

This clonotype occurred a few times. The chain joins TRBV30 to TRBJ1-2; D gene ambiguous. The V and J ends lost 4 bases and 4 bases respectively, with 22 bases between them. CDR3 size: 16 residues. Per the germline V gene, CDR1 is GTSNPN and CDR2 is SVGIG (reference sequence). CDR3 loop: CAWKGNLVGLLYGYTF. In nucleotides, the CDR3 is TGTGCCTGGAAGGGTAACCTCGTTGGACTTCTCTATGGCTACACCTTC.

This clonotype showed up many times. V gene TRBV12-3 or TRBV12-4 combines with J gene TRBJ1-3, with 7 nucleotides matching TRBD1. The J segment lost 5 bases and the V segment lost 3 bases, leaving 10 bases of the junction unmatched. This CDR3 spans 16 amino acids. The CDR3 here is CASSFKGEGGRNTIYF. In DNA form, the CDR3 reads TGTGCCAGCAGTTTTAAAGGGGAAGGGGGCCGAAACACCATATATTTT.

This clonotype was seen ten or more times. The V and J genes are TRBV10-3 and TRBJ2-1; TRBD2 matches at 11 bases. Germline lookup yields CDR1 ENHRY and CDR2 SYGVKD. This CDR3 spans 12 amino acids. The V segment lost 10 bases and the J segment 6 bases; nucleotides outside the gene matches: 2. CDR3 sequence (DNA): TGTGCCACCGGGACTAGCGGCAATGAGCAGTTCTTC. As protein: CATGTSGNEQFF.

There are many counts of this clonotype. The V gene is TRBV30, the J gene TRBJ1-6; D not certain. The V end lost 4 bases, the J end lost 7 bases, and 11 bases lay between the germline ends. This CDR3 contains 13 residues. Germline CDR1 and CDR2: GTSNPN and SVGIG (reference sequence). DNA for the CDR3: TGTGCCTGGAAACCACCGCCGAATTCACCCCTCCACTTT. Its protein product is CAWKPPPNSPLHF.

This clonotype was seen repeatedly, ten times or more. The DNA of the CDR3 is TGTGCCAGCAGACCGGGACAAGGCGAGCAGTACGTC. This encodes CASRPGQGEQYV. This chain joins TRBV6-5 and TRBJ2-7; D might be TRBD1 (6 bases). Germline loops: CDR1 MNHEY, CDR2 SVGAGI. The CDR3 contains 12 residues. Deletions cut 6 bases from V and 6 bases from J, with 12 bases between.

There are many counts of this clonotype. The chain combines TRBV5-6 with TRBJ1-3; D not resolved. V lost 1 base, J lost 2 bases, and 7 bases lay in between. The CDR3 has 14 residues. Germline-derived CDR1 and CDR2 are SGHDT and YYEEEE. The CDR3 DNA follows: TGTGCCAGCAGCTTGTTGGTAGCTGGAAACACCATATATTTT. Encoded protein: CASSLLVAGNTIYF.

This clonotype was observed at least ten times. The CDR3 nucleotides read TGTGCCGGGACTAGGAGTGGTGGTGAGCAGTTCTTC. Encoded protein: CAGTRSGGEQFF. The chain links TRBV30 to TRBJ2-1; 8 bases are a match to TRBD2. CDR3 size: 12 residues. The junction had 9 bases not matched to a gene; V was cut back by 8 bases and J by 9 bases. The germline V gene encodes CDR1 GTSNPN and CDR2 SVGIG (reference sequence).

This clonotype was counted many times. The CDR3: CASSLGPSKEKLFF. The CDR3 DNA reads TGTGCCAGCAGCTTGGGGCCCTCCAAGGAAAAACTGTTTTTT. The chain uses TRBV5-6 and TRBJ1-4; D gene ambiguous. Trimming removed 0 bases from V and 8 bases from J, with 11 bases in between. This CDR3 is built from 14 residues. Germline V gene sequence: CDR1 SGHDT, CDR2 YYEEEE.